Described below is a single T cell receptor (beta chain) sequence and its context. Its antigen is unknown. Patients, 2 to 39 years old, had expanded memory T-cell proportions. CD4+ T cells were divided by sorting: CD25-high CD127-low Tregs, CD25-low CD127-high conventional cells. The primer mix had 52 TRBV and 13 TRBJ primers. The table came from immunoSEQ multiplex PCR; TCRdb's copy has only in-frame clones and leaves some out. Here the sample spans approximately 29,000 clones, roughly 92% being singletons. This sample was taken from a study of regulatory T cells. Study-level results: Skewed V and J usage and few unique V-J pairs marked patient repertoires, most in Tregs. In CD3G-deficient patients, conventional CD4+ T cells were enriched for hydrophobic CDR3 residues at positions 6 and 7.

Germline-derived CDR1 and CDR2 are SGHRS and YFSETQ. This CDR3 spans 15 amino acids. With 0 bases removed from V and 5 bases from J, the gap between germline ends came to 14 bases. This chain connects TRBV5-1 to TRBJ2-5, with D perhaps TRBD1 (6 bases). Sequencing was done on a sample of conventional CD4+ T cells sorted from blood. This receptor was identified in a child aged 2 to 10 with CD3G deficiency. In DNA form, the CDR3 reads TGCGCCAGCAGCTTGGAAAATCGGCAGGGGGAGACCCAGTACTTC. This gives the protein CASSLENRQGETQYF.